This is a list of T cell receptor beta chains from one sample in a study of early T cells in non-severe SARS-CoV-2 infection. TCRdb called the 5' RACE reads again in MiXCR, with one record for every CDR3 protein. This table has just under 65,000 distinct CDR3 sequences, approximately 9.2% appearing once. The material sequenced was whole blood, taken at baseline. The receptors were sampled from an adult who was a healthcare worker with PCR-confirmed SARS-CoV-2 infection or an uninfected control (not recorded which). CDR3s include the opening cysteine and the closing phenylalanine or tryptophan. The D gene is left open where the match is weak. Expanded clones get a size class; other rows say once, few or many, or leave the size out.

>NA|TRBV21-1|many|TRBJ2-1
CASSPGQGETRRLAVPGNEQFF
TGTGCCAGCAGCCCGGGACAGGGCGAAACCAGAAGACTAGCGGTCCCTGGGAATGAGCAGTTCTTC
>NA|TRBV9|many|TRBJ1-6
CASSDSLLTGSPLHF
TGTGCCAGCAGTGACAGCCTACTAACCGGCTCACCCCTCCACTTT
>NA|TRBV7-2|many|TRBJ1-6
CASSPHRPGGYSPLHF
TGTGCCAGCAGCCCCCATCGTCCCGGGGGGTATTCACCCCTCCACTTT
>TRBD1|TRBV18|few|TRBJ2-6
CASSPGQGSSGANVLTF
TGTGCCAGCTCCCCCGGACAGGGCAGCTCTGGGGCCAACGTCCTGACTTTC
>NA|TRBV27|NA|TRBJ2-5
CASSFLDGRETQYF
TGTGCCAGCAGTTTTTTGGACGGCCGTGAGACCCAGTACTTC
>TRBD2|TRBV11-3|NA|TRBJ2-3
CASSEGLANTQYF
TGTGCCAGCAGCGAGGGACTAGCGAATACGCAGTATTTT
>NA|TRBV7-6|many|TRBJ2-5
CASSLAVTETQYF
TGTGCCAGCAGCTTAGCCGTCACGGAGACCCAGTACTTC
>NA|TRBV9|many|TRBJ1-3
CASSVTSGNTIYF
TGTGCCAGCAGCGTCACCTCTGGAAACACCATATATTTT
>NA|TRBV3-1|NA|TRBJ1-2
CASSQGRALYGYTF
TGTGCCAGCAGCCAAGGACGCGCCCTCTATGGCTACACCTTC
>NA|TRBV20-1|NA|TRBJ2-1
CSGGFSYNEQFF
TGCAGTGGTGGGTTCTCCTACAATGAGCAGTTCTTC
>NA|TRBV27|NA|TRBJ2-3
CASSFIQGDTQYF
TGTGCCAGCAGTTTCATCCAGGGAGATACGCAGTATTTT
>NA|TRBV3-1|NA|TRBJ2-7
CASSQGRRVDF
TGTGCCAGCAGCCAAGGACGGCGAGTAGACTTC
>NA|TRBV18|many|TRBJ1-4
CASSPRRGGEKLFF
TGTGCCAGCTCACCCCGACGAGGGGGAGAAAAACTGTTTTTT
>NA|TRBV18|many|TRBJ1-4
CASSPDREKLFF
TGTGCCAGCTCACCAGACCGTGAAAAACTGTTTTTT
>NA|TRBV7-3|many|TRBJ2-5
CASSLNGETQYF
TGTGCCAGCAGCTTAAACGGGGAGACCCAGTACTTC
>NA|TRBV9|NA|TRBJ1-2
CASGGYYGYTF
TGTGCCAGCGGGGGGTACTATGGCTACACCTTC
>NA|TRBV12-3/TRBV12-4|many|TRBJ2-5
CASSSRQGRLETQYF
TGTGCCAGCAGTTCCCGGCAGGGTCGTTTAGAGACCCAGTACTTC
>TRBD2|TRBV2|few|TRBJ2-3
CASRISGRGTDTQYF
TGTGCCAGCAGGATTAGCGGGAGAGGGACAGATACGCAGTATTTT
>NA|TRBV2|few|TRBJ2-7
CASSESRSYEQYF
TGTGCCAGCAGTGAAAGCAGATCCTACGAGCAGTACTTC
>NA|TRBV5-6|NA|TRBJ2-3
CAHGPGPDTQYF
TGTGCCCACGGGCCGGGGCCAGATACGCAGTATTTT
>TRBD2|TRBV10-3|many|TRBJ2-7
CAIRSGLAIDEQYF
TGTGCCATCCGCTCGGGACTAGCTATCGACGAGCAGTACTTC
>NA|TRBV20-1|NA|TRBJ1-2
CSARSQGLNYGYTF
TGTAGTGCTAGGAGCCAAGGTCTAAACTATGGCTACACCTTC
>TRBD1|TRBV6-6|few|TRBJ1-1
CASSPDRGMNTEAFF
TGTGCCAGCAGTCCGGACAGGGGAATGAACACTGAAGCTTTCTTT
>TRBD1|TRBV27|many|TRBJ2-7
CASSRDRGYEQYF
TGTGCCAGCAGTAGGGACAGGGGCTACGAGCAGTACTTC
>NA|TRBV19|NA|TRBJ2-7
CASKGQGMYEQYF
TGTGCCAGTAAAGGCCAGGGAATGTACGAGCAGTACTTC
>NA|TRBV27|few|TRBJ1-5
CASSLEQGRNQPQHF
TGTGCCAGCAGTTTAGAACAGGGACGCAATCAGCCCCAGCATTTT
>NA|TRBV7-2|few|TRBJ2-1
CASSSQGLAEPGPYNEQFF
TGTGCCAGCAGCTCCCAGGGGCTAGCGGAGCCTGGTCCTTACAATGAGCAGTTCTTC
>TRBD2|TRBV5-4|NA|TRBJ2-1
CASSPGLAGGLLGEQFF
TGTGCCAGCAGCCCGGGACTAGCGGGAGGGCTCCTGGGGGAGCAGTTCTTC
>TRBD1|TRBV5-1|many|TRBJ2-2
CASSLAGQGFYTGELFF
TGCGCCAGCAGCTTGGCGGGACAGGGGTTTTACACCGGGGAGCTGTTTTTT
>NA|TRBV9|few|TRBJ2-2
CASSVAGGRTGELFF
TGTGCCAGCAGCGTAGCAGGGGGGCGGACCGGGGAGCTGTTTTTT
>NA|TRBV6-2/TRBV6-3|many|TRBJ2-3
CASSWESNTDTQYF
TGTGCCAGCAGCTGGGAGAGTAACACAGATACGCAGTATTTT
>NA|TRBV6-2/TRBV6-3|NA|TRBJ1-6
CASMKRGENSPLHF
TGTGCCAGCATGAAGAGGGGAGAGAATTCACCCCTCCATTTT
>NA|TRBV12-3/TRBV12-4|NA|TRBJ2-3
CASRPGQTSTDTQYF
TGTGCCAGCAGACCCGGGCAGACTAGCACAGATACGCAGTATTTT
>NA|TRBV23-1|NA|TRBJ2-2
CASSQDQELGSCFF
NA
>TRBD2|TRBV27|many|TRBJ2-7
CASSLIAGSSYEQYF
TGTGCCAGCAGTCTTATAGCGGGAAGCTCCTACGAGCAGTACTTC
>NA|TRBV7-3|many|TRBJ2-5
CASSVRVSETQYF
TGTGCCAGCAGCGTCAGGGTCTCGGAGACCCAGTACTTC
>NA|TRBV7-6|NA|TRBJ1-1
CASSLNGITEAFF
TGTGCCAGCAGCTTAAACGGTATCACTGAAGCTTTCTTT